This T cell receptor (beta chain) was recovered during a study of blood T cell repertoires in COVID-19. The assay was immunoSEQ multiplex PCR, and TCRdb's table has in-frame clones only and misses some. The table shows about 200,000 clones, with roughly 80% occurring only once. The sequencing input was PBMCs or T cells enriched from blood (not recorded which). This sequence originates from a middle-aged man who had recovered from COVID-19.

The chain's CDR3 is CASTISGGLDEQYF. DNA of the CDR3: TGTGCCAGCACCATTAGCGGGGGGTTGGACGAGCAGTACTTC. The genes are TRBV6-6 and TRBJ2-7; TRBD2 matches 10 bases. Per the germline V gene, CDR1 is MNHNY and CDR2 is SVGAGI (reference sequence). Trimming removed 7 bases from V and 5 bases from J; junction bases left unmatched: 8. This CDR3 spans 14 amino acids.